This paragraph reports one T cell receptor beta chain. TCRdb reanalysed the RACE reads using MiXCR and keeps one entry per CDR3 protein. The table lists 250,000 or so distinct CDR3 sequences, roughly 7.7% of them singletons, with approximately 1.2% in the top ten. CDR1 and CDR2 from the germline V gene are SGHAT and FQNNGV. The V end was cut by 7 bases, the J end by 2 bases, with 16 bases between. This CDR3 is built from 15 residues. The entry originates in a study of human T cells and chemical hapten exposure. Study-wide background: A roughly 2 cm by roughly 2 cm inner upper arm patch received 2% DPC for sensitization.

The time point is: pre-sensitization, week 0. Stated treatment: therapeutic diphenylcyclopropenone sensitization with weekly scalp DPC. The receptor was derived from a man younger than 35 with alopecia areata. Some clones in this sample may be carry-over from other donors' samples. The V and J genes are TRBV11-2 and TRBJ2-3; perhaps TRBD1 as D (6 bases). The sample in question was whole blood, obtained in connection with sensitization to the hapten diphenylcyclopropenone (DPC). This CDR3 reads CASKRRGGHTDTQYF. CDR3 DNA: TGTGCCAGCAAACGGCGAGGGGGACACACAGATACGCAGTATTTT.